This entry lists 2 T cell receptor beta chains sequenced from one sample in a study of blood T cell repertoires in COVID-19. Assay used: immunoSEQ multiplex PCR; TCRdb lists only in-frame clones, some missing. The repertoire includes 140,000 or so clones, approximately 84% of them detected once, and under 9.5% sits in the top ten. Input material: peripheral blood. Every receptor here comes from a human donor in a cohort sampled during active COVID-19.

The chain carries TRBV15 and TRBJ1-1; 10 nucleotides match TRBD1. This CDR3 has 14 amino acids. Germline values: CDR1 LNHNV, CDR2 YYDKDF (reference sequence). J was trimmed by 4 bases and V by 6 bases; bases with no gene match: 5. The CDR3 coding sequence is TGTGCCACCAGTTCGACAGGGGGCTTCACTGAAGCTTTCTTT. It codes for CATSSTGGFTEAFF.

This clone occurred a few times. This chain links TRBV6-5 with TRBJ1-6; 9 bases match TRBD1. CDR3 length: 15 amino acids. V trimming: 8 bases; J trimming: 10 bases; junction bases outside the gene matches: 12. Looked up from germline, CDR1 is MNHEY and CDR2 is SVGAGI. This chain's CDR3 is CASRYTGQGNSPLHF. CDR3 sequence (DNA): TGTGCCAGCCGCTACACAGGACAGGGGAACTCACCCCTCCACTTT.